This TCR beta chain is from a study of shared clonotypes between healthy human individuals. Study context: Samples came from a couple of female and a few male donors aged 18 to 49.

This clone was detected only once. No antigen is known for it. Generated by immunoSEQ multiplex PCR, the TCRdb table keeps only in-frame clones and is missing some. The table has some 2,000,000 clones, 90% to 95% seen once. The CDR3 totals 15 residues. V was shortened by 4 bases and J by 0 bases, with 13 bases between the two germline ends. Germline assignment: CDR1 SGHNT and CDR2 YYREEE (reference sequence). The study drew all its donors from Caucasian adults living in Nashville, Tennessee. The study's findings and limits: Around 4.9% of naive CD4 clonotypes were shared across several donors.

This chain uses TRBV5-4 with TRBJ1-2, with D perhaps TRBD1 (5 bases). The source of this sequence is a man in his late teens or twenties in good health. The material sequenced was naive CD4+ T cells sorted from blood. Indicated subset: CD45RA+ positively selected. CDR3 amino acids: CASSRRDFANYGYTF. The CDR3, as DNA: TGTGCCAGCAGCCGCCGGGACTTTGCTAACTATGGCTACACCTTC.